The TCR beta chain under discussion was sequenced for a study of glioma-infiltrating T cells after dendritic cell vaccination. The CDR3 is 15 residues long. The V end lost 1 base, the J end lost 8 bases, and 16 bases lay between the germline ends. The germline V gene encodes CDR1 SNHLY and CDR2 FYNNEI. The time point denotes: after dendritic cell vaccination, including at tumor progression/relapse. No glioblastoma patient carried an isocitrate dehydrogenase mutation. TCRB CDR3 was amplified from 2 ug genomic DNA or less. The PCR used 60 V beta and 13 J beta primers. The table came from immunoSEQ multiplex PCR; TCRdb's copy has only in-frame clones and leaves some out. The table lists under 130,000 clones, nearly 90% of them singletons, with roughly 2.8% in the top ten.

The chain couples TRBV2 to TRBJ2-3; D is perhaps TRBD2 (5 bases). This receptor was identified in a human donor with glioblastoma. The sample was blood, taken after dendritic cell vaccination. The CDR3 loop is CASSEGNLLGGTQYF. CDR3 nucleotides: TGTGCCAGCAGTGAAGGAAACCTACTAGGAGGTACGCAGTATTTT.